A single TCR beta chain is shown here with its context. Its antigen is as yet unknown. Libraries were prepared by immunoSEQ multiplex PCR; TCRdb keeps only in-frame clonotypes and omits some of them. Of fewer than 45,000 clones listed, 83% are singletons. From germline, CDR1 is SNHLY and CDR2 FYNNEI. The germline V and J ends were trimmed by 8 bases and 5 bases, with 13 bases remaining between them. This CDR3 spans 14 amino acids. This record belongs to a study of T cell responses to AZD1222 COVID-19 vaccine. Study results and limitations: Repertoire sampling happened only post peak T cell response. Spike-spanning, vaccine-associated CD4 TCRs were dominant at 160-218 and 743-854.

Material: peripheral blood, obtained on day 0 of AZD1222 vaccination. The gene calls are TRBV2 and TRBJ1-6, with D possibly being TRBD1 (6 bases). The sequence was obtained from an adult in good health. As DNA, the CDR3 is TGTGCCAGCGGGGGGCAGTTCGATAATTCACCCCTCCACTTT. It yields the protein CASGGQFDNSPLHF.